A single sample gave rise to the 24 T cell receptor beta chains below, sequenced in a study of monozygotic twins with inflammatory bowel disease. TCRdb reworked the 5' RACE reads into one entry per CDR3 protein, no DNA. The sample has some 130,000 distinct CDR3 sequences, and its top ten clones hold about 1.2%. The specimen sequenced was blood. The receptors come from a human donor with ulcerative colitis or Crohn's disease, or a healthy co-twin of an affected twin (not recorded which).

The chain joins TRBV20-1 to TRBJ1-2; TCRdb's assignment of TRBD1 cannot be checked, as there is no DNA. The CDR3 consists of 13 residues. CDR1 is DFQATT, CDR2 SNEGSKA, per germline (reference sequence). The CDR3: CSARHTGGQGYTF.

The chain employs TRBV20-1 and TRBJ2-1; no DNA is available, so the TRBD2 call from TCRdb remains unchecked. CDR3 length equals 15 residues. Per the germline V gene, CDR1 is DFQATT and CDR2 is SNEGSKA (reference sequence). CDR3 region: CSASAGTSGYNEQFF.

The gene calls are TRBV12-3 or TRBV12-4 and TRBJ2-3; TCRdb selects TRBD2, and the lack of DNA leaves this call unchecked. The CDR3 runs 15 residues. CDR3: CASSLVAGVGDTQYF.

V and J are TRBV5-1 and TRBJ2-1; the TCRdb call, TRBD2, lacks DNA for checking. Per the germline V gene, CDR1 is SGHRS and CDR2 is YFSETQ. CDR3 length: 19 residues. This chain's CDR3 is CASSSRYTRLAGSQNEQFF.

The chain links TRBV29-1 to TRBJ1-6; TCRdb returns TRBD1, unconfirmable since there is no DNA. The germline CDR1 and CDR2 sequences are SQVTM and ANQGSEA. The CDR3 runs 15 residues. The CDR3 loop is CSVRTGGSYNSPLHF.

The chain is built from TRBV28 and TRBJ2-3. The CDR3 runs to 14 residues. The germline V gene has CDR1 MDHEN and CDR2 SYDVKM. This CDR3 reads CASSLGTSGNTQYF.

The rearrangement links TRBV7-9 to TRBJ2-2; TCRdb outputs TRBD2, but without DNA this stays unchecked. The length of the CDR3 is 14 residues. The germline CDR1 and CDR2 sequences are SEHNR and FQNEAQ (reference sequence). CDR3: CASSFSSLTGELFF.

The chain is built from TRBV7-9 and TRBJ1-1; TCRdb names TRBD1, which stays unverified in the absence of DNA. The germline V gene has CDR1 SEHNR and CDR2 FQNEAQ (reference sequence). The CDR3 runs 17 residues. CDR3 region: CASSSLRPVQAGTEAFF.

The gene calls are TRBV18 and TRBJ2-7; TCRdb's assignment of TRBD1 cannot be checked, as there is no DNA. This CDR3 is 15 amino acids long. Germline lookup yields CDR1 KGHSH and CDR2 LQKENI. The CDR3 reads CASSPGAGSTYEQYF.

The chain links TRBV4-2 to TRBJ2-3; TCRdb picks TRBD2, but there is no DNA to check that call. This CDR3 is built from 14 residues. The germline V gene encodes CDR1 LGHNA and CDR2 YNFKEQ. This CDR3 reads CASSQGGEGDTQYF.

The chain combines TRBV30 with TRBJ2-1; TCRdb calls TRBD2, which cannot be checked without DNA. The germline V gene has CDR1 GTSNPN and CDR2 SVGIG (reference sequence). The CDR3 is 15 residues long. This chain's CDR3 is CAWIHGLAGVVEQFF.

The genes are TRBV29-1 and TRBJ1-4; the D call from TCRdb, TRBD1, cannot be confirmed without DNA. The CDR3 sequence is 11 residues long. In germline, CDR1 is SQVTM, CDR2 ANQGSEA. CDR3 loop: CSVATGGKLFF.

The chain employs TRBV7-9 and TRBJ1-4. This CDR3 has 17 residues. Per the germline V gene, CDR1 is SEHNR and CDR2 is FQNEAQ (reference sequence). The CDR3 here is CASSYLGITGTNEKLFF.

The chain couples TRBV5-4 to TRBJ1-3; with no DNA, the TCRdb D assignment of TRBD1 cannot be verified. Germline V gene sequence: CDR1 SGHNT, CDR2 YYREEE (reference sequence). The length of the CDR3 is 16 residues. This chain's CDR3 is CASSLDGTFSGNTIYF.

The V call is TRBV5-5, the J call TRBJ1-3; TCRdb picks TRBD1, but there is no DNA to check that call. Per the germline V gene, CDR1 is SGHKS and CDR2 is YYEKEE (reference sequence). The length of the CDR3 is 15 residues. The CDR3: CASSSTGQLRNTIYF.

The chain recombines TRBV7-9 with TRBJ2-2; TCRdb indicates TRBD2, and absent DNA this call remains unverified. CDR1 and CDR2 (germline): SEHNR, FQNEAQ (reference sequence). The CDR3 sequence is 16 residues long. CDR3 amino acids: CASSLTGPFNTGELFF.

The genes are TRBV27 and TRBJ1-1; with no DNA, the TCRdb D assignment of TRBD1 cannot be verified. In germline, CDR1 is MNHEY, CDR2 SMNVEV (reference sequence). This CDR3 comprises 15 residues. This chain's CDR3 is CASSLPGQGATEAFF.

The rearrangement links TRBV28 to TRBJ2-7. The CDR3 has 14 amino acids. Germline CDR1 and CDR2: MDHEN and SYDVKM. CDR3 amino acids: CASTFRTRNYEQYF.

The chain links TRBV3-1 to TRBJ1-1; TCRdb indicates TRBD1, and absent DNA this call remains unverified. CDR3 length: 14 amino acids. Germline CDR1 LGHDT, CDR2 YNNKEL (reference sequence). CDR3 in amino acids: CASSLRHRGLEAFF.

The J gene is TRBJ2-7, the V gene TRBV4-3; TCRdb selects TRBD1, and the lack of DNA leaves this call unchecked. Germline lookup yields CDR1 LGHNA and CDR2 YSLEER. The CDR3 extends over 13 amino acids. CDR3 region: CASSQNHRDEQYF.

The chain combines TRBV20-1 with TRBJ1-5. The CDR3 runs to 12 residues. Germline CDR1 is DFQATT and CDR2 is SNEGSKA (reference sequence). CDR3 sequence reads: CSARDNIEVQHF.

The chain joins TRBV7-2 to TRBJ2-1; there is no DNA to check the TCRdb D call of TRBD2. Germline V gene data show CDR1 as SGHTA and CDR2 as FQGNSA. The CDR3 runs to 16 residues. The CDR3 loop is CASSLGRATRANEQFF.

The chain employs TRBV27 and TRBJ2-7; TCRdb lists TRBD2, though no DNA is available to test this call. The CDR3 covers 15 residues. The germline V gene has CDR1 MNHEY and CDR2 SMNVEV (reference sequence). CDR3 loop: CASSQTSGSYYEQYF.

The V call is TRBV3-1, the J call TRBJ1-6; TCRdb reports TRBD1, a call that lacks DNA to check it against. Germline V gene sequence: CDR1 LGHDT, CDR2 YNNKEL (reference sequence). The CDR3 has 14 residues. CDR3 region: CASSRDRYNSPLHF.